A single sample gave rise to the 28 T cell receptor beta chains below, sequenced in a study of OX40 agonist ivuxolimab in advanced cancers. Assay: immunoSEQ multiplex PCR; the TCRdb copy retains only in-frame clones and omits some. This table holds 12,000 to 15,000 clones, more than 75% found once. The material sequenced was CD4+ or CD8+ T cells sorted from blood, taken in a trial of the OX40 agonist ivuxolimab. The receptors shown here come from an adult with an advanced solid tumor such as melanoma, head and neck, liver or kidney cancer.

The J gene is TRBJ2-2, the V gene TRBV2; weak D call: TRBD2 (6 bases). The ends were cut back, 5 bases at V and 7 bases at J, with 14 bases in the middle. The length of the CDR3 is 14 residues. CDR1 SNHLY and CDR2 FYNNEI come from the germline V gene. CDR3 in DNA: TGTGCCAGCAGTCGAACCGGGACTGGCGGGGAGCTGTTTTTT. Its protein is CASSRTGTGGELFF.

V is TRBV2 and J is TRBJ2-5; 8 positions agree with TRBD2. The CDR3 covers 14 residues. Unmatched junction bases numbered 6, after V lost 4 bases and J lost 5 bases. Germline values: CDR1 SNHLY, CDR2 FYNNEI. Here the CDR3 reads CASSVIGGVETQYF. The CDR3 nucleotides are TGTGCCAGCAGTGTAATCGGGGGGGTTGAGACCCAGTACTTC.

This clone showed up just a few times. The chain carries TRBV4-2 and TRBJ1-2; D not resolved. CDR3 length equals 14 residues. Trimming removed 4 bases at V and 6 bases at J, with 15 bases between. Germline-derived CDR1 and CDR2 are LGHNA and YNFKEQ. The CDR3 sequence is CASSPAGGRDGYTF. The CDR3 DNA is TGTGCCAGCAGCCCTGCAGGCGGGAGGGATGGCTACACCTTC.

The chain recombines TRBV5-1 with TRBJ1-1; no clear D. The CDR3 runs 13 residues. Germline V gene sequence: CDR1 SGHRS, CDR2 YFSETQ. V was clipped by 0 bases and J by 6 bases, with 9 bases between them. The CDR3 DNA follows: TGCGCCAGCAGCTTGGTATCCCCGGCTGAAGCTTTCTTT. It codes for CASSLVSPAEAFF. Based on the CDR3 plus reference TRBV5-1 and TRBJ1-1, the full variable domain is KAGVTQTPRYLIKTRGQQVTLSCSPISGHRSVSWYQQTPGQGLQFLFEYFSETQRNKGNFPGRFSGRQFSNSRSEMNVSTLELGDSALYLCASSLVSPAEAFFGQGTRLTVV.

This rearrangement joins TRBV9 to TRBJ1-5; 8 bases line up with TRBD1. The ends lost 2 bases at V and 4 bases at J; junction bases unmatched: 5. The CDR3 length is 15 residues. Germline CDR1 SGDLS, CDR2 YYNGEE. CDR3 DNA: TGTGCCAGCAGCGTTGGACAGGGCCAGAATCAGCCCCAGCATTTT. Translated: CASSVGQGQNQPQHF. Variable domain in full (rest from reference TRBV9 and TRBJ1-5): DSGVTQTPKHLITATGQRVTLRCSPRSGDLSVYWYQQSLDQGLQFLIQYYNGEERAKGNILERFSAQQFPDLHSELNLSSLELGDSALYFCASSVGQGQNQPQHFGDGTRLSIL.

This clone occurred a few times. The DNA for the CDR3 is TGTGCCAGTAGTAATCAGGGGGTCAATGAGCAGTTCTTC. It yields the protein CASSNQGVNEQFF. The chain is built from TRBV19 and TRBJ2-1; 7 bases line up with TRBD1. The CDR3 totals 13 residues. J was trimmed by 6 bases and V by 4 bases; bases with no gene match: 3. The germline gives CDR1 LNHDA, CDR2 SQIVND (reference sequence).

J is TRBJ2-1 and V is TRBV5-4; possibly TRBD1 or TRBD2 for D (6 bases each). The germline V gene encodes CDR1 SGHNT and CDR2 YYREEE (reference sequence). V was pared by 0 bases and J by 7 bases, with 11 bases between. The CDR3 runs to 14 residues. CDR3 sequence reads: CASSLGGAGNEQFF. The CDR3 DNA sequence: TGTGCCAGCAGCTTGGGGGGGGCTGGGAATGAGCAGTTCTTC.

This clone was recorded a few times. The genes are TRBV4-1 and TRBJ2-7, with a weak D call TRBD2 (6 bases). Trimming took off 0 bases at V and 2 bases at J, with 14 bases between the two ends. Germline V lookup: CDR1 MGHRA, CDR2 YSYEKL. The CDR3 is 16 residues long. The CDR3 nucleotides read TGCGCCAGCAGCCAAGAGGCGGGGCCCGTAACCTACGAGCAGTACTTC. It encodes CASSQEAGPVTYEQYF.

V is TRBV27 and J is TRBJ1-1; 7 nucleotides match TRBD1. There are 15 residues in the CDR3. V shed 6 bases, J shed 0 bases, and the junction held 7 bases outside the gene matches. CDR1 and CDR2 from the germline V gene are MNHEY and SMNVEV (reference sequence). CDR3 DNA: TGTGCCAGCAGGAAAAAGGGACAGATGAACACTGAAGCTTTCTTT. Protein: CASRKKGQMNTEAFF.

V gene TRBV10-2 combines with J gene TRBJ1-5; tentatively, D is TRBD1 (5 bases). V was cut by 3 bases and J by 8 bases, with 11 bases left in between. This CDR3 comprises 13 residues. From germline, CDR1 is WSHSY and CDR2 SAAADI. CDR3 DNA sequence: TGCGCCAGCAGTGAAACAGGTATGGAGCCCCAGCATTTT. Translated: CASSETGMEPQHF.

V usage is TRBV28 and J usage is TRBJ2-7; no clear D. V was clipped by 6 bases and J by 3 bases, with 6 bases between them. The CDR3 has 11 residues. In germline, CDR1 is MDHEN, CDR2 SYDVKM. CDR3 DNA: TGTGCCAGCAGACATAACTACGAGCAGTACTTC. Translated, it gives CASRHNYEQYF.

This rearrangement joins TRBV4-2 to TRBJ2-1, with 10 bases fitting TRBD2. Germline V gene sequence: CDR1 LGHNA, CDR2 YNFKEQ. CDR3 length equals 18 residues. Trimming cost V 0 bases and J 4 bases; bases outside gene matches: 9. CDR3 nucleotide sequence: TGTGCCAGCAGCCAAGAAGTTTTCGGGACTAGCGATTACAATGAGCAGTTCTTC. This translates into CASSQEVFGTSDYNEQFF.

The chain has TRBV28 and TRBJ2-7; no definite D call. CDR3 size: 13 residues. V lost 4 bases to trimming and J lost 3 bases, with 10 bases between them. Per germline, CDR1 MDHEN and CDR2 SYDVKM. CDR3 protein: CASSSNLGYEQYF. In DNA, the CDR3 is TGTGCCAGCAGTTCGAACCTGGGCTACGAGCAGTACTTC.

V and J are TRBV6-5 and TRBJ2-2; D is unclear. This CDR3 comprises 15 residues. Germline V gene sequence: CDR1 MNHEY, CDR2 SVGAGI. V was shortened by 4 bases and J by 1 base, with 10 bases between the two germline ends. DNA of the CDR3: TGTGCCAGCAGTTTAATAGGCTTGAACACCGGGGAGCTGTTTTTT. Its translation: CASSLIGLNTGELFF.

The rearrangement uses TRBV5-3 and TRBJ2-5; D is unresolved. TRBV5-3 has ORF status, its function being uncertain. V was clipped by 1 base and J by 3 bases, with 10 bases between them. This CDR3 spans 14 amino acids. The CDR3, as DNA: TGTGCCAGAAGCTTGTACGGCCGAGAAGAGACCCAGTACTTC. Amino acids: CARSLYGREETQYF.

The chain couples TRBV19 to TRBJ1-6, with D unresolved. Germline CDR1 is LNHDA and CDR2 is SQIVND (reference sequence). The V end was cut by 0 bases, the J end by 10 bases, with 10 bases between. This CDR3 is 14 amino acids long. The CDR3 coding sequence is TGTGCCAGTAGTATAGATGGGGAGGGCTCACCCCTCCACTTT. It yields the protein CASSIDGEGSPLHF.

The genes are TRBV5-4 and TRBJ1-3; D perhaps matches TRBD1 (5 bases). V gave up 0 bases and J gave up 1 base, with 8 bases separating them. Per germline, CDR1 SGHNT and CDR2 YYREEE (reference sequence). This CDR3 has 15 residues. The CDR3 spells CASSLGGISGNTIYF. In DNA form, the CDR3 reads TGTGCCAGCAGCTTGGGGGGGATTTCTGGAAACACCATATATTTT.

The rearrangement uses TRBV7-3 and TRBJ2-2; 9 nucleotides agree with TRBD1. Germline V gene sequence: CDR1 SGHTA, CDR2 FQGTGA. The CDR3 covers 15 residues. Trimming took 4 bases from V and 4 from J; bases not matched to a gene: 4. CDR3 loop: CASSSLTGGTGELFF. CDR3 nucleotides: TGTGCCAGCAGCTCCTTGACAGGGGGCACCGGGGAGCTGTTTTTT.

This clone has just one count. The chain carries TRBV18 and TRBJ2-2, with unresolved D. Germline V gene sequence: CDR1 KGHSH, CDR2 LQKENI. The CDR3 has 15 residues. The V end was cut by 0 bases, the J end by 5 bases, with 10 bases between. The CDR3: CASSPPVRETGELFF. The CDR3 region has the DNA TGTGCCAGCTCACCACCGGTAAGAGAGACCGGGGAGCTGTTTTTT.

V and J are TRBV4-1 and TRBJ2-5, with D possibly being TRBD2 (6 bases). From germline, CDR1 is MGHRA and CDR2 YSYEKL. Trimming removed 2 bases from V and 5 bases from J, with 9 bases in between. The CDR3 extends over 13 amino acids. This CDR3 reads CASSQWRGETQYF. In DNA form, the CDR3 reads TGCGCCAGCAGCCAATGGAGGGGTGAGACCCAGTACTTC.

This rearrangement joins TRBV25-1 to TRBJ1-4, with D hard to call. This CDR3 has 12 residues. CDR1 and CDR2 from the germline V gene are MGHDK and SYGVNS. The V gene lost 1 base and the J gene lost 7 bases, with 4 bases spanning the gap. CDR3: CASSEWGEKLFF. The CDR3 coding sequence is TGTGCCAGCAGTGAATGGGGTGAAAAACTGTTTTTT. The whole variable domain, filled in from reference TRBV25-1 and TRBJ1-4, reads EADIYQTPRYLVIGTGKKITLECSQTMGHDKMYWYQQDPGMELHLIHYSYGVNSTEKGDLSSESTVSRIRTEHFPLTLESARPSHTSQYLCASSEWGEKLFFGSGTQLSVL.

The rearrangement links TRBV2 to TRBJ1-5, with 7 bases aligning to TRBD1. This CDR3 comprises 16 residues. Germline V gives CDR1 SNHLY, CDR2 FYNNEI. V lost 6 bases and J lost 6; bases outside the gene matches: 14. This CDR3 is CASRASPQGRGQPQHF. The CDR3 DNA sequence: TGTGCCAGCAGGGCCTCACCACAGGGGAGGGGTCAGCCCCAGCATTTT.

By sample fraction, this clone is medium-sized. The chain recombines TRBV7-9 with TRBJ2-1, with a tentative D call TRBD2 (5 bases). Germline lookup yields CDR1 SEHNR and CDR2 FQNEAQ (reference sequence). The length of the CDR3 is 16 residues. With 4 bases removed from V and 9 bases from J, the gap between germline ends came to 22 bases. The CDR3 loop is CASSSPGAGKGVEQFF. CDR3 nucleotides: TGTGCCAGCAGCTCCCCGGGTGCCGGGAAAGGTGTTGAGCAGTTCTTC.

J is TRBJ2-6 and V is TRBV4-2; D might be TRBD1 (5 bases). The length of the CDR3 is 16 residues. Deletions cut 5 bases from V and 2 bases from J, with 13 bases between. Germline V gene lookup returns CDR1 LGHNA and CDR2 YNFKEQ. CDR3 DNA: TGTGCCAGCAGCTCGCACCCAGGGACTGGGGCCAACGTCCTGACTTTC. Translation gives CASSSHPGTGANVLTF.

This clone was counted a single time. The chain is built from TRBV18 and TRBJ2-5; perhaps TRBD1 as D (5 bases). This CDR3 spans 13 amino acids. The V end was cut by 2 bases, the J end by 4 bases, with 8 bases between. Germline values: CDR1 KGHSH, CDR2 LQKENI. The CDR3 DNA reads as TGTGCCAGCTCACCAGGGCAGGGAGAGACCCAGTACTTC. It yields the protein CASSPGQGETQYF.

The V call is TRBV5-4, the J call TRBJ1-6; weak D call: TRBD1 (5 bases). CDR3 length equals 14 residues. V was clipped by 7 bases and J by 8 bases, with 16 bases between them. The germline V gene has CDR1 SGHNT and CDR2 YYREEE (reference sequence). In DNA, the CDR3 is TGTGCCAGCGCCACCGGGACGTTCGATTCACCCCTCCACTTT. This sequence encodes CASATGTFDSPLHF. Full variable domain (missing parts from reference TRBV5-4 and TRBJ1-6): ETGVTQSPTHLIKTRGQQVTLRCSSQSGHNTVSWYQQALGQGPQFIFQYYREEENGRGNFPPRFSGLQFPNYSSELNVNALELDDSALYLCASATGTFDSPLHFGNGTRLTVT.

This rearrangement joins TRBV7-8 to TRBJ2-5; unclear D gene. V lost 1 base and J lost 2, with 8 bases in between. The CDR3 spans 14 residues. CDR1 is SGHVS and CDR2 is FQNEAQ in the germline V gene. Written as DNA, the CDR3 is TGTGCCAGCAGCTTAGTTGGAGAACAAGAGACCCAGTACTTC. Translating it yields CASSLVGEQETQYF. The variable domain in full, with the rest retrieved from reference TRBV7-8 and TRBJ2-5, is GAGVSQSPRYKVAKRGQDVALRCDPISGHVSLFWYQQALGQGPEFLTYFQNEAQLDKSGLPSDRFFAERPEGSVSTLKIQRTQQEDSAVYLCASSLVGEQETQYFGPGTRLLVL.

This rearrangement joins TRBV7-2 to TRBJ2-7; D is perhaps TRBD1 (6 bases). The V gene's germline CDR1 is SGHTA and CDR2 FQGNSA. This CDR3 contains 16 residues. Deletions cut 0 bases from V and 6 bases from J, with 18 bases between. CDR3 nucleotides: TGTGCCAGCAGCTTAGCGGGGGCGAAGGCGGAATTCGAGCAGTACTTC. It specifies CASSLAGAKAEFEQYF. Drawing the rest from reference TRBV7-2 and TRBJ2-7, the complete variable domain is GAGVSQSPSNKVTEKGKDVELRCDPISGHTALYWYRQSLGQGLEFLIYFQGNSAPDKSGLPSDRFSAERTGGSVSTLTIQRTQQEDSAVYLCASSLAGAKAEFEQYFGPGTRLTVT.